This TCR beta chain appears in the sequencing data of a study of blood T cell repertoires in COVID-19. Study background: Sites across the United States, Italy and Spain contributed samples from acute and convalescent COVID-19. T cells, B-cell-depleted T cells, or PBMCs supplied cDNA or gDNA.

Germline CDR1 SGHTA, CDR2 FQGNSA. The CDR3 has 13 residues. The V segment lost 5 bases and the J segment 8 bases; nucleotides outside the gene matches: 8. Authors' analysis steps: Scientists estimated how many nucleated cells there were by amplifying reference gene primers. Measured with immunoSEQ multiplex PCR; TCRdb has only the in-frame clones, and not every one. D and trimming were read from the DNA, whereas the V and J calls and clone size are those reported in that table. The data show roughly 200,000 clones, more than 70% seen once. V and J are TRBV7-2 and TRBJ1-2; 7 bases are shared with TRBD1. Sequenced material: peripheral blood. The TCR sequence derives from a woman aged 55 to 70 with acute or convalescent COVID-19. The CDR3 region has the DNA TGTGCCAGCAGCCCCAGACAGGGAGAGGGCTACACCTTC. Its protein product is CASSPRQGEGYTF.